Sequencing of this TCR beta chain was carried out in a study of blood T cell repertoires in COVID-19. Across the whole study: Material from acute and convalescent COVID-19 was sourced from the United States, Italy and Spain.

Libraries were prepared by immunoSEQ multiplex PCR; TCRdb keeps only in-frame clonotypes and omits some of them. The sample holds roughly 180,000 clones, 85% seen once. This CDR3 region has 14 residues. Between the trimmed V and J ends, which lost 1 base and 9 bases, there was a span of 10 bases. Germline lookup yields CDR1 SGHTA and CDR2 FQGTGA. This TCR was recovered from a woman aged 55 to 70 with acute or convalescent COVID-19. The sequenced sample consisted of peripheral blood. V and J are TRBV7-3 and TRBJ1-6; D may be TRBD1 (6 bases). The CDR3 nucleotides are TGTGCCAGCAGCTTAAGTAGGGGGAGTTCACCCCTCCACTTT. This translates into CASSLSRGSSPLHF.